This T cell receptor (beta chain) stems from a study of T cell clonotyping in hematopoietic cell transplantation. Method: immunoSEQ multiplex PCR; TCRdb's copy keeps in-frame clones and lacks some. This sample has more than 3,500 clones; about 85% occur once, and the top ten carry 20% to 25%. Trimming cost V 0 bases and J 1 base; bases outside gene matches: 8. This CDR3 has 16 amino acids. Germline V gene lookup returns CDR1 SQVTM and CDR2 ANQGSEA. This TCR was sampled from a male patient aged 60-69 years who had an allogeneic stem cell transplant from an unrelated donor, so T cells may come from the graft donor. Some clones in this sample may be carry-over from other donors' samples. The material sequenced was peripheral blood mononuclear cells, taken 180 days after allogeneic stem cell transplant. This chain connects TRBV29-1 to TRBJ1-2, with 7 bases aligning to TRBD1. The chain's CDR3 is CSVEDWERGHNYGYTF. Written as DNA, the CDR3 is TGCAGCGTTGAAGATTGGGAAAGGGGGCATAACTATGGCTACACCTTC.